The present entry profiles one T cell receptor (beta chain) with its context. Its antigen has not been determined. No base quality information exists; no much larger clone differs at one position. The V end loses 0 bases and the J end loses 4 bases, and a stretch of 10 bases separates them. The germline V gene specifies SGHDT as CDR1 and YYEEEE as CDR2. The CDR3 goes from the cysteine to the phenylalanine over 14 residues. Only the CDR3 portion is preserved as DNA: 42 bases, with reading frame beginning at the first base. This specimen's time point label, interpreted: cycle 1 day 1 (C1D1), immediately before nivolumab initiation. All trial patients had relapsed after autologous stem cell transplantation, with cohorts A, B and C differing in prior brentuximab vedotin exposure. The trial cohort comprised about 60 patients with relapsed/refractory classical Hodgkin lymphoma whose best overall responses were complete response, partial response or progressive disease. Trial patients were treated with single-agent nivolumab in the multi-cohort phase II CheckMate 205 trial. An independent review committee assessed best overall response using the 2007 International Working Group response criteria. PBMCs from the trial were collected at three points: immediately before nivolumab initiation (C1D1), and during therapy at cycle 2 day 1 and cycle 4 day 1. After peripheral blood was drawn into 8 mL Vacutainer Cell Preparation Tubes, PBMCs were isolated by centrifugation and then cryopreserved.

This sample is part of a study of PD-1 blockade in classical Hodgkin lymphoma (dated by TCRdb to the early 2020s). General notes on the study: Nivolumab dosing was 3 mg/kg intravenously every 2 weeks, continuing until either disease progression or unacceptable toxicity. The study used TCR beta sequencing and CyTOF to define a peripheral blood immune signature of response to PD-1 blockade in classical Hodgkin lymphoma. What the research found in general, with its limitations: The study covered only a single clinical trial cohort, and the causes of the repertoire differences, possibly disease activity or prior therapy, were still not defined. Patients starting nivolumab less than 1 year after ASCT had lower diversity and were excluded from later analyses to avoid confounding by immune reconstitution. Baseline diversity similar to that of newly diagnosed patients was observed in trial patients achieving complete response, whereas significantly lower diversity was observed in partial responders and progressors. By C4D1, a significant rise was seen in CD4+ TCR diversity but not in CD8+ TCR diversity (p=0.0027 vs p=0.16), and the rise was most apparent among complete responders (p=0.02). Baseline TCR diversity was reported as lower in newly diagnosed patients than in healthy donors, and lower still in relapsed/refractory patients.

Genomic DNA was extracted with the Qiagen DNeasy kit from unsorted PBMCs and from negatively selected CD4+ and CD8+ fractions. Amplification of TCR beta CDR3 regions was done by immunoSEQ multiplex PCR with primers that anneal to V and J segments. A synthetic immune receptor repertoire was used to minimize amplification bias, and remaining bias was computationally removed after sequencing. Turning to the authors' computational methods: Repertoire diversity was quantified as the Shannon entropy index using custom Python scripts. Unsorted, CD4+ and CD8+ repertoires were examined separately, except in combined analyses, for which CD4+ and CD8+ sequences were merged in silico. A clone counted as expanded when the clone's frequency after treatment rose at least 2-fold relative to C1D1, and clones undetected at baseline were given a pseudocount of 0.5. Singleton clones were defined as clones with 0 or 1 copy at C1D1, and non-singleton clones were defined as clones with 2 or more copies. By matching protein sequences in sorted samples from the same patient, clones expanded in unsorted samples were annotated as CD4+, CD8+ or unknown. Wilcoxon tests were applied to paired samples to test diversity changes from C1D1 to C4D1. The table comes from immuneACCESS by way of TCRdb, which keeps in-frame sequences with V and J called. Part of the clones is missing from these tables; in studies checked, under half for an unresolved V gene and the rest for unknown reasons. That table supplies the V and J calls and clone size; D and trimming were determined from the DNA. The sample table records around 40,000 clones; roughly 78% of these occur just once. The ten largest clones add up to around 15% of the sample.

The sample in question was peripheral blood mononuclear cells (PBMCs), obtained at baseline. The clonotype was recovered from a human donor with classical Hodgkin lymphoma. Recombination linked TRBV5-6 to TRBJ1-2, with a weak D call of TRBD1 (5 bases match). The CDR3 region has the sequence CASSLVGASYGYTF. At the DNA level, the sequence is TGTGCCAGCAGCTTGGTTGGGGCCTCCTATGGCTACACCTTC.